A selection of T cell receptor beta chains follows, all from one sample in a study of T cell changes during pregnancy in multiple sclerosis. Assay: immunoSEQ multiplex PCR; the TCRdb copy retains only in-frame clones and omits some. Of about 70,000 clones in the sample, 92% are singletons; the top ten hold 0.29%. Here the sequenced sample was CD4+ T cells from peripheral blood mononuclear cells, taken after pregnancy. The receptors derive from a female donor with multiple sclerosis, enrolled in a pregnancy study. CDR3s include the opening cysteine and the closing phenylalanine or tryptophan. Each record gives: CDR3 protein, CDR3 DNA, CDR3 length, V gene, clone size, J gene, D gene. A D gene is named only where the DNA matches it firmly. Size is stated for part of the rows, as once, few or many counts, or as a class when the clone is expanded.

cdr3_aa: CASRGGTASYEQYF
cdr3_nt: TGTGCCAGCAGGGGCGGGACAGCTTCCTACGAGCAGTACTTC
cdr3_length: 14
v_call: TRBV6-1
clone_size: once
j_call: TRBJ2-7
d_call: -

cdr3_aa: CASSLGGGGAHNEQFF
cdr3_nt: TGCGCCAGCAGCTTGGGAGGAGGGGGGGCTCACAATGAGCAGTTCTTC
cdr3_length: 16
v_call: TRBV5-1
clone_size: -
j_call: TRBJ2-1
d_call: -

cdr3_aa: CASSLLPLAGANEQFF
cdr3_nt: TGTGCCAGCAGTTTATTACCGCTAGCGGGAGCCAATGAGCAGTTCTTC
cdr3_length: 16
v_call: TRBV28
clone_size: once
j_call: TRBJ2-1
d_call: TRBD2

cdr3_aa: CASSLVDSSYNEQFF
cdr3_nt: TGTGCCAGCAGCTTGGTAGACAGCTCCTACAATGAGCAGTTCTTC
cdr3_length: 15
v_call: TRBV7-6
clone_size: -
j_call: TRBJ2-1
d_call: -

cdr3_aa: CASGQANQPQHF
cdr3_nt: TGTGCCAGCGGACAGGCAAATCAGCCCCAGCATTTT
cdr3_length: 12
v_call: TRBV28
clone_size: -
j_call: TRBJ1-5
d_call: TRBD1

cdr3_aa: CASRGQGSDTQYF
cdr3_nt: TGTGCCAGCCGGGGACAGGGCTCAGATACGCAGTATTTT
cdr3_length: 13
v_call: TRBV28
clone_size: -
j_call: TRBJ2-3
d_call: TRBD1

cdr3_aa: CASSETGDYGYTF
cdr3_nt: TGTGCCAGTAGTGAAACAGGGGACTATGGCTACACCTTC
cdr3_length: 13
v_call: TRBV19
clone_size: -
j_call: TRBJ1-2
d_call: TRBD1

cdr3_aa: CASSFGVLNEQFF
cdr3_nt: TGTGCCAGCAGCTTTGGAGTCCTTAATGAGCAGTTCTTC
cdr3_length: 13
v_call: TRBV7-9
clone_size: -
j_call: TRBJ2-1
d_call: -

cdr3_aa: CASSLIGETQYF
cdr3_nt: TGCGCCAGCAGCTTAATCGGGGAGACCCAGTACTTC
cdr3_length: 12
v_call: TRBV5-1
clone_size: -
j_call: TRBJ2-5
d_call: -

cdr3_aa: CASRREHTEAFF
cdr3_nt: TGTGCCTCACGGAGGGAGCACACTGAAGCTTTCTTT
cdr3_length: 12
v_call: TRBV25-1
clone_size: -
j_call: TRBJ1-1
d_call: -

cdr3_aa: CASSWSGAEKLFF
cdr3_nt: TGTGCCAGTAGTTGGTCAGGGGCTGAAAAACTGTTTTTT
cdr3_length: 13
v_call: TRBV19
clone_size: -
j_call: TRBJ1-4
d_call: -

cdr3_aa: CASSRGSGTGFQPQHF
cdr3_nt: TGTGCCAGTAGTCGAGGAAGTGGGACAGGGTTTCAGCCCCAGCATTTT
cdr3_length: 16
v_call: TRBV19
clone_size: -
j_call: TRBJ1-5
d_call: TRBD1

cdr3_aa: CASSPGGLSAKNIQYF
cdr3_nt: TGCGCCAGCAGCCCGGGGGGGCTCTCAGCCAAAAACATTCAGTACTTC
cdr3_length: 16
v_call: TRBV5-1
clone_size: -
j_call: TRBJ2-4
d_call: TRBD2

cdr3_aa: CASSVISYEQYF
cdr3_nt: TGTGCCAGCAGTGTTATCTCCTACGAGCAGTACTTC
cdr3_length: 12
v_call: TRBV2
clone_size: -
j_call: TRBJ2-7
d_call: -

cdr3_aa: CASSIGSGGASGQYF
cdr3_nt: TGTGCCAGTAGTATAGGAAGCGGGGGGGCCTCCGGGCAGTACTTC
cdr3_length: 15
v_call: TRBV19
clone_size: -
j_call: TRBJ2-7
d_call: TRBD2

cdr3_aa: CAWSRGGNYGYTF
cdr3_nt: TGTGCCTGGAGTAGGGGGGGAAACTATGGCTACACCTTC
cdr3_length: 13
v_call: TRBV30
clone_size: -
j_call: TRBJ1-2
d_call: -

cdr3_aa: CASRPDRVGNTIYF
cdr3_nt: TGTGCCAGCAGGCCCGACAGGGTAGGAAACACCATATATTTT
cdr3_length: 14
v_call: TRBV7-6
clone_size: -
j_call: TRBJ1-3
d_call: TRBD1

cdr3_aa: CASSPEGAGLNSPLHF
cdr3_nt: TGTGCCAGCTCACCCGAAGGGGCCGGGTTAAACTCACCCCTCCACTTT
cdr3_length: 16
v_call: TRBV18
clone_size: -
j_call: TRBJ1-6
d_call: -

cdr3_aa: CAISDPSTGKDPTGELFF
cdr3_nt: TGTGCCATCAGTGACCCCTCGACAGGGAAGGATCCCACCGGGGAGCTGTTTTTT
cdr3_length: 18
v_call: TRBV10-3
clone_size: -
j_call: TRBJ2-2
d_call: TRBD1

cdr3_aa: CASSLAGTEDTEAFF
cdr3_nt: TGCGCCAGCAGCTTGGCAGGGACTGAGGACACTGAAGCTTTCTTT
cdr3_length: 15
v_call: TRBV5-1
clone_size: -
j_call: TRBJ1-1
d_call: -

cdr3_aa: CASSPSPIQYEQYF
cdr3_nt: TGTGCCAGCAGCCCCAGCCCAATACAGTACGAGCAGTACTTC
cdr3_length: 14
v_call: TRBV11-2
clone_size: -
j_call: TRBJ2-7
d_call: -

cdr3_aa: CASSQGGSGGETQYF
cdr3_nt: TGTGCCAGCAGTCAAGGTGGTAGCGGGGGGGAGACCCAGTACTTC
cdr3_length: 15
v_call: TRBV7-2
clone_size: -
j_call: TRBJ2-5
d_call: TRBD2

cdr3_aa: CASSPAVFRVGNTIYF
cdr3_nt: TGTGCCAGCAGCCCCGCTGTCTTCCGGGTTGGAAACACCATATATTTT
cdr3_length: 16
v_call: TRBV28
clone_size: -
j_call: TRBJ1-3
d_call: -

cdr3_aa: CASSSTGADYGYTF
cdr3_nt: TGTGCCAGCAGCTCGACAGGGGCGGACTATGGCTACACCTTC
cdr3_length: 14
v_call: TRBV5-5
clone_size: -
j_call: TRBJ1-2
d_call: TRBD1

cdr3_aa: CASSSGQGLGSTEAFF
cdr3_nt: TGTGCCAGCAGCAGCGGACAGGGTCTGGGTAGCACTGAAGCTTTCTTT
cdr3_length: 16
v_call: TRBV9
clone_size: -
j_call: TRBJ1-1
d_call: TRBD1

cdr3_aa: CASSAQWQPQHF
cdr3_nt: TGTGCCAGTAGTGCCCAGTGGCAGCCCCAGCATTTT
cdr3_length: 12
v_call: TRBV19
clone_size: -
j_call: TRBJ1-5
d_call: -

cdr3_aa: CASSLGLAANTGELFF
cdr3_nt: TGTGCCAGCAGTTTAGGGCTAGCGGCGAACACCGGGGAGCTGTTTTTT
cdr3_length: 16
v_call: TRBV28
clone_size: once
j_call: TRBJ2-2
d_call: TRBD2

cdr3_aa: CASSKDRINEKLFF
cdr3_nt: TGTGCCAGCAGTAAGGACAGGATTAATGAAAAACTGTTTTTT
cdr3_length: 14
v_call: TRBV6-5
clone_size: -
j_call: TRBJ1-4
d_call: TRBD1

cdr3_aa: CASRAYSNYEQYF
cdr3_nt: TGTGCCAGCAGGGCGTACAGCAACTACGAGCAGTACTTC
cdr3_length: 13
v_call: TRBV6-5
clone_size: -
j_call: TRBJ2-7
d_call: -

cdr3_aa: CASSTRQGASAGYTF
cdr3_nt: TGTGCCAGCAGTACCCGCCAGGGGGCAAGCGCTGGCTACACCTTC
cdr3_length: 15
v_call: TRBV6-1
clone_size: -
j_call: TRBJ1-2
d_call: TRBD1

cdr3_aa: CAAGAEGNTIYF
cdr3_nt: TGTGCGGCAGGGGCCGAAGGAAACACCATATATTTT
cdr3_length: 12
v_call: TRBV19
clone_size: -
j_call: TRBJ1-3
d_call: -

cdr3_aa: CASSEIGGSGGYTF
cdr3_nt: TGTGCCAGCAGTGAAATAGGGGGCTCCGGGGGCTACACCTTC
cdr3_length: 14
v_call: TRBV6-1
clone_size: -
j_call: TRBJ1-2
d_call: TRBD1

cdr3_aa: CASSQDPRDRGNKAFF
cdr3_nt: TGTGCCAGCAGCCAGGACCCCCGGGACAGGGGAAATAAAGCTTTCTTT
cdr3_length: 16
v_call: TRBV4-2
clone_size: -
j_call: TRBJ1-1
d_call: TRBD1

cdr3_aa: CASSEAKGATNTEAFF
cdr3_nt: TGTGCCAGCAGTGAAGCAAAAGGGGCCACGAACACTGAAGCTTTCTTT
cdr3_length: 16
v_call: TRBV2
clone_size: -
j_call: TRBJ1-1
d_call: -